This T cell receptor beta chain was sequenced for a study of T-cell memory formation after mild COVID-19. The study, taken as a whole, reports: The second-wave clones peaking on day 37 were not confirmed as SARS-CoV-2-specific.

This CDR3 spans 13 amino acids. Germline V gives CDR1 SQVTM, CDR2 ANQGSEA. V was trimmed by 3 bases and J by 5 bases, leaving 10 bases between them. TCRdb re-analysed the 5' RACE reads in MiXCR, keeping a single row per CDR3 protein. The sample includes about 130,000 distinct CDR3 sequences, roughly 6.2% of them seen just once. This clonotype was seen repeatedly, ten times or more. No antigen is known for it. The TCR comes from an adult woman who had mild COVID-19 (a few samples of this study predate the infection). Cell type and time point are not known. The chain combines TRBV29-1 with TRBJ2-2; tentative D call: TRBD1 (6 bases). The material sequenced was PBMCs or a T cell subset sorted from them (not recorded which). CDR3: CSVDRQETGELFF. The CDR3 nucleotides read TGCAGCGTTGACAGACAGGAAACCGGGGAGCTGTTTTTT.